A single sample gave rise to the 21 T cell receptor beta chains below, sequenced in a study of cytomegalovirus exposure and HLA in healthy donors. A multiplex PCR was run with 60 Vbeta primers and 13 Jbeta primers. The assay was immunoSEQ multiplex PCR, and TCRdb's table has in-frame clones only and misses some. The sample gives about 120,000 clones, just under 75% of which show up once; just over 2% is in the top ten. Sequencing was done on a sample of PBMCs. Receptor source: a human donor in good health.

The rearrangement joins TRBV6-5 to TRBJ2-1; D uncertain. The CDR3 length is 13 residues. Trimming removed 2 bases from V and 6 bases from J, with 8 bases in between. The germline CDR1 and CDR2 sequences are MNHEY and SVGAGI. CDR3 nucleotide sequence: TGTGCCAGCAGTTACGGCAGGTCCAATGAGCAGTTCTTC. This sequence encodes CASSYGRSNEQFF.

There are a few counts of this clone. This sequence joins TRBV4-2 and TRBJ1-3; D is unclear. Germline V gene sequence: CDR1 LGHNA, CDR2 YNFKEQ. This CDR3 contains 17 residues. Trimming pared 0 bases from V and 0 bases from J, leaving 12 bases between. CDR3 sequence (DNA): TGTGCCAGCAGCCAAGAAGGCTCGGGTAGCTCTGGAAACACCATATATTTT. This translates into CASSQEGSGSSGNTIYF.

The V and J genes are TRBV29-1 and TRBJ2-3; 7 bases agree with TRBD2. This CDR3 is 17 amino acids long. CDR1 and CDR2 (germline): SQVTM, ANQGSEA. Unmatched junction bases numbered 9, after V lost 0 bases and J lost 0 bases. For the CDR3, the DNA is TGCAGCGTTGAAGATTTGGGTGGGCGGGGGAGCACAGATACGCAGTATTTT. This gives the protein CSVEDLGGRGSTDTQYF.

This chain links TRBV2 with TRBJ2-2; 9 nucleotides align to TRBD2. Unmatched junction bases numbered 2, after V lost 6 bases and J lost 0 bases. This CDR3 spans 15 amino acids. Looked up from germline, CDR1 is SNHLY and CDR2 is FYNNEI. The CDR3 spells CASRREGTNTGELFF. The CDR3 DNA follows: TGTGCCAGCAGGCGGGAGGGAACGAACACCGGGGAGCTGTTTTTT. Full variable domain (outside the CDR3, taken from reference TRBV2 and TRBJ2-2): EPEVTQTPSHQVTQMGQEVILRCVPISNHLYFYWYRQILGQKVEFLVSFYNNEISEKSEIFDDQFSVERPDGSNFTLKIRSTKLEDSAMYFCASRREGTNTGELFFGEGSRLTVL.

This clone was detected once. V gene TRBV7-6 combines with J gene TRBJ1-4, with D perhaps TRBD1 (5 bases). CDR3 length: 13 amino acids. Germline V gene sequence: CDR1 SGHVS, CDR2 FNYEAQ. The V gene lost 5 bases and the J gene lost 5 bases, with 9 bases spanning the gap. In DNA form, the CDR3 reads TGTGCCAGCAGCCGCGACAGAAATGAAAAACTGTTTTTT. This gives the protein CASSRDRNEKLFF.

The DNA of the CDR3 is TGTGCCAGCGGTTGGCGGGGGGGGATCGATGAGCAGTTCTTC. It encodes CASGWRGGIDEQFF. This rearrangement joins TRBV7-2 to TRBJ2-1, with TRBD2 matching 9 bases. The junction had 10 bases not matched to a gene; V was cut back by 8 bases and J by 8 bases. The CDR3 is 14 residues long. Germline V gives CDR1 SGHTA, CDR2 FQGNSA.

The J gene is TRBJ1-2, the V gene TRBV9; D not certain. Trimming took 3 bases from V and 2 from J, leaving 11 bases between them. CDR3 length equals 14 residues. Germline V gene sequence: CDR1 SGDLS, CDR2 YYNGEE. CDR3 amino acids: CASSGSALNYGYTF. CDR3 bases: TGTGCCAGCAGCGGAAGCGCCCTCAACTATGGCTACACCTTC.

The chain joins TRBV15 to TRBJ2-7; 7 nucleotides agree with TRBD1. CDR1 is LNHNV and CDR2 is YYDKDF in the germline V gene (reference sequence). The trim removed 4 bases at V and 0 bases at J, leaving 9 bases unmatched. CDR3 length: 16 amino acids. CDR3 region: CATSTTTGTDSYEQYF. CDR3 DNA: TGTGCCACCAGCACAACGACAGGGACCGACTCCTACGAGCAGTACTTC.

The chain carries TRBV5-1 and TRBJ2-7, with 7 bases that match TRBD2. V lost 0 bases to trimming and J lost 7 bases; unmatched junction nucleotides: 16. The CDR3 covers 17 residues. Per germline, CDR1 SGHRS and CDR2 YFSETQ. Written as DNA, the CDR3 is TGCGCCAGCAGCTTGGACGGGGGTCTTCGGGGGGTTATGGAGCAGTACTTC. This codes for CASSLDGGLRGVMEQYF.

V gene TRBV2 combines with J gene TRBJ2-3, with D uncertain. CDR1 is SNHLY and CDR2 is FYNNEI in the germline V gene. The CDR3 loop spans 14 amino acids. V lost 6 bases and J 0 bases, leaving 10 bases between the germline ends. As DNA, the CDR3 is TGTGCCAGCAGGCGGCTTACGAGCACAGATACGCAGTATTTT. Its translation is CASRRLTSTDTQYF. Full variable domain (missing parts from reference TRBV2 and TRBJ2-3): EPEVTQTPSHQVTQMGQEVILRCVPISNHLYFYWYRQILGQKVEFLVSFYNNEISEKSEIFDDQFSVERPDGSNFTLKIRSTKLEDSAMYFCASRRLTSTDTQYFGPGTRLTVL.

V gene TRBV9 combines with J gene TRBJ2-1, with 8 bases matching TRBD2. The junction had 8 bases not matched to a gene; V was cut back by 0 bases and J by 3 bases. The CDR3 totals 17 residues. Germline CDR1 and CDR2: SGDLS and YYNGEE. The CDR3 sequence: CASSVGLAGTVYNEQFF. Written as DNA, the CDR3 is TGTGCCAGCAGCGTAGGTCTAGCGGGCACGGTCTACAATGAGCAGTTCTTC.

This CDR3 is CASSLSLAGNQPQHF. Here the CDR3 DNA reads TGTGCCAGCAGTTTAAGTTTGGCAGGGAATCAGCCCCAGCATTTT. This chain joins TRBV28 and TRBJ1-5; D is possibly TRBD1 (5 bases). This CDR3 is built from 15 residues. Looked up from germline, CDR1 is MDHEN and CDR2 is SYDVKM. Trimming left V 2 bases short and J 4 bases short, with 12 bases between.

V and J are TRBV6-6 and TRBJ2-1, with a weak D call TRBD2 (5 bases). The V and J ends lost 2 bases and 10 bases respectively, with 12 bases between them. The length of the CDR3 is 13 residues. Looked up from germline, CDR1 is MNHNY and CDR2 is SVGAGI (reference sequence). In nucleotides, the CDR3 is TGTGCCAGCAGTTACCGGGGTAGCGACGAGCAGTTCTTC. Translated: CASSYRGSDEQFF.

CDR3 DNA: TGCGCCAGCAGCTTGTCCGGGGCAACTAATGAAAAACTGTTTTTT. Amino acids: CASSLSGATNEKLFF. This rearrangement joins TRBV5-1 to TRBJ1-4; no reliable D call. CDR1 is SGHRS and CDR2 is YFSETQ in the germline V gene. Trimming pared 1 base from V and 0 bases from J, leaving 7 bases between. The CDR3 is 15 amino acids.

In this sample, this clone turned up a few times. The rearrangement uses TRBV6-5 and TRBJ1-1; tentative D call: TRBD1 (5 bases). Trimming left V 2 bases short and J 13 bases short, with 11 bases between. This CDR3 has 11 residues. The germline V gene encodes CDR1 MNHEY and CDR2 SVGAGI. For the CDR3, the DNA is TGTGCCAGCAGTTACCTTGGGGCCGTTTTCTTT. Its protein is CASSYLGAVFF.

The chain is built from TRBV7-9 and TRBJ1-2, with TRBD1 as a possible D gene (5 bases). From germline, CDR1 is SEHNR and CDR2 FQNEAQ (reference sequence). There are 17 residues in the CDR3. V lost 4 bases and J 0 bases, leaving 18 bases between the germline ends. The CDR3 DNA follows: TGTGCCAGCAGCTCGACAGCGACAGATAGAGCTAACTATGGCTACACCTTC. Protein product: CASSSTATDRANYGYTF.

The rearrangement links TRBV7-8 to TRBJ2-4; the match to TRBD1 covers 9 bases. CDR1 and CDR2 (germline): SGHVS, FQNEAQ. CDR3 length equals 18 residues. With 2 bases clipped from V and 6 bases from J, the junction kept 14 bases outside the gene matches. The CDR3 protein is CASSLTSSGTGTINIQYF. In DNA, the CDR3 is TGTGCCAGCAGCTTAACCTCCTCCGGGACAGGGACAATAAACATTCAGTACTTC. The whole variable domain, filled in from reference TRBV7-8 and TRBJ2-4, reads GAGVSQSPRYKVAKRGQDVALRCDPISGHVSLFWYQQALGQGPEFLTYFQNEAQLDKSGLPSDRFFAERPEGSVSTLKIQRTQQEDSAVYLCASSLTSSGTGTINIQYFGAGTRLSVL.

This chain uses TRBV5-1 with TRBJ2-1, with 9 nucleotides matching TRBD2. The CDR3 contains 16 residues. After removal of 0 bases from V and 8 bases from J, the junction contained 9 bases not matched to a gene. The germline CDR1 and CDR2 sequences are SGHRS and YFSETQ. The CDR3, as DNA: TGCGCCAGCAGCTTGGGTTCTGCGGGAGGGTATTATGAGCAGTTCTTC. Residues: CASSLGSAGGYYEQFF.

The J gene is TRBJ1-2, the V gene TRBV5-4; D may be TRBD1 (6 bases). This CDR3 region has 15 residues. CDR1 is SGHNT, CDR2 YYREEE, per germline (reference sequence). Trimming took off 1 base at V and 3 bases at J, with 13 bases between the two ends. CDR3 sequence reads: CASSLWGAGDYGYTF. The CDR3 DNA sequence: TGTGCCAGCAGCTTGTGGGGGGCGGGGGACTATGGCTACACCTTC.

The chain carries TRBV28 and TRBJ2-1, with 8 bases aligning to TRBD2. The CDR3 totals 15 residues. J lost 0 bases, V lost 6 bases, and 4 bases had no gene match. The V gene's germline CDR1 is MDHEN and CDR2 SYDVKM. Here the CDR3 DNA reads TGTGCCAGCAGAGGAGCGGGAGCCTCCTACAATGAGCAGTTCTTC. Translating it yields CASRGAGASYNEQFF.

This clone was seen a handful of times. CDR3 DNA: TGTGCCAGCAGCCCGGACGGGGTCGGGGCCAACGTCCTGACTTTC. This codes for CASSPDGVGANVLTF. The chain has TRBV7-3 and TRBJ2-6, with a possible D match to TRBD2 (5 bases). The germline CDR1 and CDR2 sequences are SGHTA and FQGTGA. Trimming took off 5 bases at V and 4 bases at J, with 12 bases between the two ends. This CDR3 has 15 amino acids.